The clone carrying this T cell receptor (beta chain) was detected many times. The data were obtained in a study of T cells after yellow fever vaccination. Study summary: When fractions had low cell numbers, they were prepared with SMART-Seq v4 Ultra Low Input.

The CDR3 sequence is 15 residues long. Germline assignment: CDR1 SGHAT and CDR2 FQNNGV. The ends were cut back, 1 base at V and 2 bases at J, with 10 bases in the middle. TCRdb itself ran the 5' RACE reads through MiXCR, one entry per CDR3 protein. This table holds around 56,000 distinct CDR3 sequences, around 5.4% found once. Sequences were derived from PBMCs, either bulk or a sorted T-cell subset (CD4+, CD8+, memory, or dextramer-sorted; not recorded which), sampled on the day of the yellow fever booster vaccination. V usage is TRBV11-2 and J usage is TRBJ2-3; D uncertain. The TCR originated in a man between 18 and 29 years old who received the YFV17D yellow fever vaccine. The CDR3 DNA is TGTGCCAGCAGCTTAGGTCCAGGCTACACAGATACGCAGTATTTT. Translation gives CASSLGPGYTDTQYF.